This T cell receptor (beta chain) derives from a study of a mutant IDH1 vaccine in newly diagnosed glioma. The wider study: Either 4-6 weeks after radiotherapy alone or alongside temozolomide, vaccination was begun. Treated patients, roughly 62% male and around 40% female, averaged about 40 years of age. The therapy given earlier, which was standard therapy, consisted of radiotherapy, temozolomide, or both, and most of the patients received both.

Documented time point: week 23, last vaccination. The content of each vaccine dose was 300 ug of mutant IDH1 20-mer peptide, and topical imiquimod accompanied it. Notes on the study in general: There were vaccine-induced immune responses in around 94% of the patients.

Trimming removed 5 bases from V and 1 base from J, with 33 bases in between. The CDR3 runs 21 residues. Germline CDR1 KGHSH, CDR2 LQKENI. In regard to this clone: Its antigen is unknown.

The repertoire was sequenced with immunoSEQ multiplex PCR; TCRdb's copy has only in-frame clones and lacks some. The data contain around 19,000 clones, roughly four fifths of them singletons. The sequenced sample was PBMCs, obtained from a glioma patient whose treatment included an IDH1 peptide vaccine. The sequence was obtained from a man between 25 and 39 years old with glioma. The V gene is TRBV18, the J gene TRBJ2-7; a weak D match, TRBD2 (7 bases). As DNA, the CDR3 is TGTGCCAGCTCAGCTCTGAGCGGGACAATCGCTGCGGGAAGGGAATCCTACGAGCAGTACTTC. Encoded protein: CASSALSGTIAAGRESYEQYF.